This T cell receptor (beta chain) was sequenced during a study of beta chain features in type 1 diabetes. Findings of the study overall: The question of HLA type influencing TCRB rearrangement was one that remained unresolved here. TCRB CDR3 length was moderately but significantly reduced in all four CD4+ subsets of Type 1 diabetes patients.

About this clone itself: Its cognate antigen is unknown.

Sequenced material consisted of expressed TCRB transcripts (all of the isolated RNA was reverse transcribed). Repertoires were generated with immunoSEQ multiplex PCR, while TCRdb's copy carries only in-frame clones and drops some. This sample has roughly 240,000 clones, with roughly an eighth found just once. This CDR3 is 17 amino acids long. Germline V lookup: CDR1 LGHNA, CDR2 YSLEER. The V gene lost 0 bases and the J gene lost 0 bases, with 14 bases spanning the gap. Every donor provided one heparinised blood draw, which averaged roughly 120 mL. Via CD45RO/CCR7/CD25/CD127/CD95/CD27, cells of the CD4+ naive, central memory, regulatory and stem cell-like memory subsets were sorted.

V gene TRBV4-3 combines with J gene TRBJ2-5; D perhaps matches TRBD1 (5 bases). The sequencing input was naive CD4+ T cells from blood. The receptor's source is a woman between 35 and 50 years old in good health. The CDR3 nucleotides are TGCGCCAGCAGCCAAGAATATAGGGGCCGGTACCAAGAGACCCAGTACTTC. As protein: CASSQEYRGRYQETQYF.